The clone carrying this TCR beta chain showed up just a few times. Its specificity is unknown. Germline CDR1 and CDR2: ENHRY and SYGVKD. The J segment lost 4 bases and the V segment lost 10 bases, leaving 12 bases of the junction unmatched. CDR3 size: 15 residues. The data belong to a study of cytomegalovirus exposure and HLA in healthy donors. Findings and caveats of the study: Excluded were some V segments that proved indistinguishable, including TRBV6-2 and TRBV6-3. In a later analysis, the majority of CMV-associated beta chains seemingly showed HLA restriction. Later on, a genetic analysis was performed. It linked a missense variant in DCLRE1C with V- and J-gene trimming of TCR beta.

This PCR relied on a set of 60 Vbeta primers and 13 Jbeta primers. The table came from immunoSEQ multiplex PCR; TCRdb's copy has only in-frame clones and leaves some out. This table has tens of thousands of clones, roughly two thirds appearing once. Sequenced sample: PBMCs. The sequence derives from a man aged 40-49 years in good health and CMV-seropositive. The chain combines TRBV10-3 with TRBJ2-7; TRBD1 matches at 11 bases. The chain's CDR3 is CANALGQGGSYEQYF. CDR3 DNA sequence: TGTGCCAACGCTTTGGGACAGGGGGGTTCGTACGAGCAGTACTTC.